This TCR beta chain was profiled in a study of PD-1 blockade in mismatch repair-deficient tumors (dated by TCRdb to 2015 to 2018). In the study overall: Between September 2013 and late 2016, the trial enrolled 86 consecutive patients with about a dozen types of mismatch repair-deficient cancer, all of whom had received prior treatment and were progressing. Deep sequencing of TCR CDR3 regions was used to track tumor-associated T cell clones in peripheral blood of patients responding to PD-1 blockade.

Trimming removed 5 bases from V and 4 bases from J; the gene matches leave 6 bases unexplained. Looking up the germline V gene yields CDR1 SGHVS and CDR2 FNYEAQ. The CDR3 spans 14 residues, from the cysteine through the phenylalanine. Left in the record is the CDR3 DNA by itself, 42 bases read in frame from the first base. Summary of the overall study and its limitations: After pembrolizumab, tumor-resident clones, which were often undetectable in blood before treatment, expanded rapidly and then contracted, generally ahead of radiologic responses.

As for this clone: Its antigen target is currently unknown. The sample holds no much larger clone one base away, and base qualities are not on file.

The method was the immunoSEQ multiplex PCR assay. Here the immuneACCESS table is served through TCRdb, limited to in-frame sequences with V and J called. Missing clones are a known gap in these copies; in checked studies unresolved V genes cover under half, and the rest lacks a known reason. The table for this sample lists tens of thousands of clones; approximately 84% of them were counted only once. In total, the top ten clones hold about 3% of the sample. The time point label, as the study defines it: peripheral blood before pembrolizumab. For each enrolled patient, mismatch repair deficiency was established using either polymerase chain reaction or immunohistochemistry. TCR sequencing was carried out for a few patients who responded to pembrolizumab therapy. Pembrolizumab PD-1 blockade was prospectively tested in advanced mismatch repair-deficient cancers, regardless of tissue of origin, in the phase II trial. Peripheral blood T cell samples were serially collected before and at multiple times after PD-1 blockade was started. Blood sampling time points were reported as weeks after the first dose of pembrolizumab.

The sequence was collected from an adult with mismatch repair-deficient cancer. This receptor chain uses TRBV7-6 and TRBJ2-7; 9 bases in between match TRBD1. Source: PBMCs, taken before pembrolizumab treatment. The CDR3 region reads CASSRGQGGYEQYF. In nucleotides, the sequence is TGTGCCAGCAGCCGGGGACAGGGTGGGTACGAGCAGTACTTC.